This TCR beta chain was sequenced during a study of blood T cell repertoires in COVID-19. TCRdb's copy holds only in-frame clones and misses some; the assay was immunoSEQ multiplex PCR. Of about 98,000 clones listed, roughly 82% were seen once; the top ten hold approximately 20%. The germline CDR1 and CDR2 sequences are KGHSH and LQKENI. The length of the CDR3 is 15 residues. The trim removed 5 bases at V and 0 bases at J, leaving 7 bases unmatched. This sequence was found in an older man with acute or convalescent COVID-19. Sequenced sample: peripheral blood. V is TRBV18 and J is TRBJ2-7; 7 bases agree with TRBD2. The CDR3 DNA reads as TGTGCCAGCTCATCGCAGGGAGGGAACTCCTACGAGCAGTACTTC. It translates to CASSSQGGNSYEQYF.